Below are 12 T cell receptor beta chains sequenced from a single sample in a study of CD8 T cells in ankylosing spondylitis. These TCRs' antigens remain unknown. General study results and limits: What seemed typical of ankylosing spondylitis blood was a TCR beta motif built from 8 or 9 highly homologous variants.

TCRdb recomputed calls from the 5' RACE reads with MiXCR, one row per CDR3 protein. In the table there are approximately 500,000 distinct CDR3 sequences, approximately 12% of which are singletons. Sequenced sample: blood, either unsorted or a sorted T cell fraction (not recorded which). Every receptor here comes from a male donor with ankylosing spondylitis.

This clonotype was recorded many times. This chain links TRBV7-9 with TRBJ1-1; 7 bases align to TRBD1. This CDR3 has 13 amino acids. V dropped 3 bases and J dropped 7; count of bases not matched to a gene: 5. CDR1 and CDR2 (germline): SEHNR, FQNEAQ (reference sequence). CDR3 amino acids: CASSLLRDSEAFF. The CDR3 DNA sequence: TGTGCCAGCAGCTTGCTCCGGGACAGTGAAGCTTTCTTT.

In its sample, this clonotype was seen a few times. The gene calls are TRBV3-1 and TRBJ1-2; tentative D call: TRBD1 (5 bases). The V gene lost 3 bases and the J gene lost 0 bases, with 11 bases spanning the gap. This CDR3 spans 15 amino acids. The germline V gene has CDR1 LGHDT and CDR2 YNNKEL (reference sequence). The CDR3 DNA sequence: TGTGCCAGCAGCCAGGGACGGGGAGCTAACTATGGCTACACCTTC. Protein: CASSQGRGANYGYTF.

This clonotype was counted only a few times. This rearrangement joins TRBV5-1 to TRBJ2-5, with D hard to call. V gave up 2 bases and J gave up 0 bases, with 8 bases separating them. Per the germline V gene, CDR1 is SGHRS and CDR2 is YFSETQ. The CDR3 has 14 amino acids. The CDR3 DNA is TGCGCCAGCAGCTTTAGTCTGTACCAAGAGACCCAGTACTTC. Translation: CASSFSLYQETQYF.

The sample holds many counts of this clonotype. The chain employs TRBV6-1 and TRBJ2-3, with D unresolved. CDR1 and CDR2 (germline): MNHNS, SASEGT. V was cut by 4 bases and J by 3 bases, with 8 bases left in between. The CDR3 runs to 13 residues. The CDR3, as DNA: TGTGCCAGCAGTGGTTATTGGACAGATACGCAGTATTTT. This encodes CASSGYWTDTQYF.

V is TRBV5-1 and J is TRBJ1-1; tentatively, D is TRBD1 (5 bases). The CDR3 is 15 residues long. V lost 0 bases, J lost 1 base, and 10 bases lay in between. CDR1 and CDR2 from the germline V gene are SGHRS and YFSETQ. CDR3 in amino acids: CASSLEGRENTEAFF. CDR3 nucleotide sequence: TGCGCCAGCAGCTTGGAAGGCAGGGAGAACACTGAAGCTTTCTTT.

In this sample, this clonotype turned up many times. CDR3 amino acids: CASSLTRTSGYNEQFF. CDR3 sequence (DNA): TGTGCCAGCAGTTTGACTAGGACTAGCGGTTACAATGAGCAGTTCTTC. The genes are TRBV12-3 or TRBV12-4 and TRBJ2-1; TRBD2 matches at 10 bases. The V and J ends lost 3 bases and 4 bases, in that order; junction bases with no gene match: 6. This CDR3 has 16 amino acids.

This clonotype was detected a few times. This chain connects TRBV2 to TRBJ2-1, with 12 bases fitting TRBD1. The CDR3 contains 16 residues. Germline CDR1 and CDR2: SNHLY and FYNNEI. V lost 8 bases to trimming and J lost 7 bases; unmatched junction nucleotides: 12. CDR3 protein: CASGTIRDRGLNEQFF. The CDR3, as DNA: TGTGCCAGCGGAACAATAAGGGACAGGGGGCTAAATGAGCAGTTCTTC.

At least ten counts were recorded for this clonotype. This chain connects TRBV5-1 to TRBJ2-5; D unclear. This CDR3 contains 15 residues. With 0 bases removed from V and 5 bases from J, the gap between germline ends came to 14 bases. Germline CDR1 SGHRS, CDR2 YFSETQ. The CDR3 region has the DNA TGCGCCAGCAGCTTGGGTGTCCAGTTGGCGGAGACCCAGTACTTC. Its protein is CASSLGVQLAETQYF.

The J gene is TRBJ2-3, the V gene TRBV11-2; D is unclear. Germline loops: CDR1 SGHAT, CDR2 FQNNGV. Trimming removed 5 bases from V and 5 bases from J, with 11 bases in between. This CDR3 is 13 amino acids long. CDR3 protein: CASSPVSVDTQYF. DNA for the CDR3: TGTGCCAGCAGCCCGGTCTCGGTAGATACGCAGTATTTT.

This clonotype was picked up a small number of times. V gene TRBV13 combines with J gene TRBJ1-1, with D perhaps TRBD1 (5 bases). Per the germline V gene, CDR1 is PRHDT and CDR2 is FYEKMQ (reference sequence). CDR3 length equals 12 residues. Deletions cut 6 bases from V and 6 bases from J, with 11 bases between. This CDR3 is CASSSRVAEAFF. In nucleotides, the CDR3 is TGTGCCAGCAGTTCCAGGGTGGCTGAAGCTTTCTTT.

This clonotype has just a few counts. The V gene is TRBV6-1, the J gene TRBJ2-1, with 7 bases that match TRBD2. The junction had 9 bases not matched to a gene; V was cut back by 6 bases and J by 1 base. The CDR3 has 16 residues. CDR1 and CDR2 (germline): MNHNS, SASEGT. The CDR3 region has the DNA TGTGCCAGCAGGGGGTCAAGCGGGAATTCCTACAATGAGCAGTTCTTC. Its translation is CASRGSSGNSYNEQFF.

This clonotype was seen repeatedly, ten times or more. The chain links TRBV12-3 or TRBV12-4 to TRBJ1-5; a weak D match, TRBD1 (5 bases). This CDR3 has 14 amino acids. Trimming shortened V by 3 bases and J by 0 bases, and 6 bases separated the two germline ends. CDR3 residues: CASSFDSSNQPQHF. CDR3 nucleotides: TGTGCCAGCAGTTTCGACAGTAGCAATCAGCCCCAGCATTTT.